Described below is a single T cell receptor beta chain sequence and its context. Antigen unknown. These data belong to a study of cytomegalovirus exposure and HLA in healthy donors. Study-wide points: Sequencing depth roughly uniform across donors was assumed in presence/absence analyses.

PCR was performed using 60 Vbeta and 13 Jbeta primers. Sequenced by immunoSEQ multiplex PCR; TCRdb stores in-frame clones only, minus some. The table has some 160,000 clones, 75% to 85% seen once. Germline CDR1 SGHAT, CDR2 FQDESV (reference sequence). The trim removed 5 bases at V and 3 bases at J, leaving 13 bases unmatched. This CDR3 is 17 amino acids long. Sequenced sample: PBMCs. This chain uses TRBV11-1 with TRBJ2-3; 8 bases are a match to TRBD2. The TCR originated in a man aged 45-65 years in good health and CMV-seropositive. CDR3 amino acids: CASSGRGAGVGTDTQYF. For the CDR3, the DNA is TGTGCCAGCAGCGGCCGAGGAGCGGGAGTAGGAACAGATACGCAGTATTTT.